This TCR beta chain was identified during a study of human T cells and chemical hapten exposure. Overall study: Patch testing placed 0.01% DPC on the upper back, with readings at 6 days.

V lost 5 bases and J 0 bases, leaving 13 bases between the germline ends. CDR1 MNHEY and CDR2 SVGAGI come from the germline V gene. CDR3 length equals 15 residues. TCRdb recomputed calls from the RACE reads with MiXCR, one row per CDR3 protein. The sample yields 180,000 or so distinct CDR3 sequences, 13% to 15% seen once. Study-level points and caveats: Clustering by CDR3 similarity yielded significantly more large clusters from expanded TCRs than controls.

Regarding time point: patch test 1, 2 weeks after DPC sensitization. The treatment here: therapeutic diphenylcyclopropenone sensitization with weekly scalp DPC. Patches went on only after blood had been drawn each time. Of note for this clonotype: Antigen: not known.

This sample comprised whole blood, obtained in connection with sensitization to the hapten diphenylcyclopropenone (DPC). The TCR originated in a young woman with alopecia areata. Some clones in this sample may be carry-over from other donors' samples. J is TRBJ1-1 and V is TRBV6-5, with no clear D. CDR3 bases: TGTGCCAGCAGTACGTTTGGGAGAATGAACACTGAAGCTTTCTTT. It yields the protein CASSTFGRMNTEAFF.